Many counts were recorded for the clone carrying this T cell receptor (beta chain). The target antigen is unknown. These data belong to a study of naive and memory T cell subsets. The CDR3 contains 11 residues. CDR1 and CDR2 from the germline V gene are SQVTM and ANQGSEA. V lost 4 bases to trimming and J lost 5 bases, with 8 bases between them. Four PCR rounds used nested alpha and beta constant region primers plus the SP2 primer. Blood and skin TCR RNA was reverse transcribed with alpha and beta constant primers. TCRdb analysed the UMI-ligation and nested PCR reads with MiXCR anew, one entry per CDR3 protein. Of about 37,000 distinct CDR3 sequences in the sample, roughly 11% are singletons; the top ten hold about 4.2%. Study conclusions and caveats: Both skin biopsy types reportedly yielded TCRs, tuberculin sites far more.

This sample's treatment: skin biopsy from PPD injection site in Mantoux-positive individual. The library had UMIs added by 3' ligation of an oligonucleotide to TCR cDNA. Skin biopsies came from PPD injection sites in Mantoux-positive individuals. Input was roughly 1 to 1000 ng of DNase-treated total RNA without cell sorting. The clonotype comes from an adult in good health. Source: skin, taken from a tuberculin skin test site. The chain combines TRBV29-1 with TRBJ2-5; D gene uncertain. The CDR3 loop is CSVAAGETQYF. The CDR3 bases are TGCAGCGTTGCGGCCGGCGAGACCCAGTACTTC.